The next 27 T cell receptor beta chains were all read from a single sample in a study of cytomegalovirus exposure and HLA in healthy donors. The PCR ran on 60 Vbeta and 13 Jbeta primers. Clones were read by immunoSEQ multiplex PCR, and TCRdb kept only the in-frame ones, dropping some. The data show approximately 120,000 clones, with about 80% seen just once and over 7% held by the top ten. The source material was PBMCs. All receptors derive from a woman between 50 and 59 years old in good health and CMV-seropositive.

The V gene is TRBV29-1, the J gene TRBJ2-5, with D possibly matching TRBD2 (5 bases). Per the germline V gene, CDR1 is SQVTM and CDR2 is ANQGSEA. This CDR3 has 14 residues. Trimming removed 0 bases from V and 2 bases from J, with 10 bases in between. CDR3 protein: CSVEDLGVQETQYF. CDR3 nucleotide sequence: TGCAGCGTTGAAGATTTGGGAGTTCAAGAGACCCAGTACTTC. The full variable domain, with the rest looked up from reference TRBV29-1 and TRBJ2-5, is SAVISQKPSRDICQRGTSLTIQCQVDSQVTMMFWYRQQPGQSLTLIATANQGSEATYESGFVIDKFPISRPNLTFSTLTVSNMSPEDSSIYLCSVEDLGVQETQYFGPGTRLLVL.

This sequence joins TRBV29-1 and TRBJ2-1, with TRBD2 matching 14 bases. V trimming: 7 bases; J trimming: 0 bases; junction bases outside the gene matches: 5. This CDR3 has 16 residues. Germline CDR1 and CDR2: SQVTM and ANQGSEA. In DNA form, the CDR3 reads TGCAGCGACCTGACTAGCGGGGGGGCCTCCTACAATGAGCAGTTCTTC. Translating gives CSDLTSGGASYNEQFF.

This chain links TRBV19 with TRBJ1-1; D is ambiguous. Germline V gene lookup returns CDR1 LNHDA and CDR2 SQIVND (reference sequence). V was pared by 6 bases and J by 0 bases, with 14 bases between. The CDR3 length is 15 residues. CDR3 nucleotide sequence: TGTGCCAGTAGAACCATCGGAGGCCTGAACACTGAAGCTTTCTTT. Its translation: CASRTIGGLNTEAFF.

This sequence joins TRBV9 and TRBJ2-3, with 7 bases that match TRBD2. CDR3 length: 15 amino acids. V dropped 3 bases and J dropped 2; count of bases not matched to a gene: 6. CDR1 and CDR2 (germline): SGDLS, YYNGEE. The CDR3 DNA is TGTGCCAGCAGCGGAGGAGCGGGGTTCACAGATACGCAGTATTTT. It is translated as CASSGGAGFTDTQYF.

The genes are TRBV11-1 and TRBJ1-2; D unresolved. This CDR3 is built from 12 residues. V was cut by 1 base and J by 6 bases, with 6 bases left in between. Germline CDR1 reads SGHAT; CDR2 reads FQDESV (reference sequence). The chain's CDR3 is CASSLDRDGYTF. The CDR3 nucleotides read TGTGCCAGCAGCTTAGATCGGGATGGCTACACCTTC.

This chain links TRBV5-1 with TRBJ2-3; a possible D gene is TRBD2 (5 bases). CDR1 SGHRS and CDR2 YFSETQ come from the germline V gene. The ends were cut back, 1 base at V and 1 base at J, with 7 bases in the middle. This CDR3 region has 14 residues. The CDR3 loop is CASSLLSGTDTQYF. In DNA form, the CDR3 reads TGCGCCAGCAGCTTGCTTAGCGGCACAGATACGCAGTATTTT.

The chain employs TRBV5-1 and TRBJ1-4; D is possibly TRBD1 (5 bases). Trimming removed 2 bases at V and 8 bases at J, with 13 bases between. The length of the CDR3 is 14 residues. Per germline, CDR1 SGHRS and CDR2 YFSETQ. CDR3 amino acids: CASSFVGLGEKLFF. DNA of the CDR3: TGCGCCAGCAGCTTTGTGGGGCTAGGCGAAAAACTGTTTTTT. The full variable domain, in which reference TRBV5-1 and TRBJ1-4 provide the parts outside the CDR3, is KAGVTQTPRYLIKTRGQQVTLSCSPISGHRSVSWYQQTPGQGLQFLFEYFSETQRNKGNFPGRFSGRQFSNSRSEMNVSTLELGDSALYLCASSFVGLGEKLFFGSGTQLSVL.

The rearrangement links TRBV10-3 to TRBJ2-2; 12 bases agree with TRBD1. This CDR3 region has 17 residues. Germline V gene lookup returns CDR1 ENHRY and CDR2 SYGVKD. V shed 2 bases and J 4 bases; nucleotides not matched to a gene: 5. CDR3: CAISERDRGRSTGELFF. As DNA, the CDR3 is TGTGCCATCAGTGAGAGGGACAGGGGGCGATCCACCGGGGAGCTGTTTTTT.

The rearrangement joins TRBV4-3 to TRBJ2-7; TRBD2 aligns across 8 bases. The CDR3 loop spans 16 amino acids. CDR1 LGHNA and CDR2 YSLEER come from the germline V gene. The ends lost 3 bases at V and 3 bases at J; junction bases unmatched: 10. This CDR3 reads CASSHPRGSGNYEQYF. CDR3 DNA: TGCGCCAGCAGCCATCCCCGGGGTAGCGGGAACTACGAGCAGTACTTC.

V and J are TRBV18 and TRBJ1-1; D might be TRBD1 (6 bases). Germline V CDR1 and CDR2: KGHSH, LQKENI. V was shortened by 1 base and J by 5 bases, with 11 bases between the two germline ends. This CDR3 contains 14 residues. CDR3 residues: CASSPLGGGTEAFF. In nucleotides, the CDR3 is TGTGCCAGCTCACCACTGGGAGGGGGAACTGAAGCTTTCTTT.

The V call is TRBV27, the J call TRBJ1-2; no firm D call. V lost 5 bases and J lost 2, with 6 bases in between. The germline V gene has CDR1 MNHEY and CDR2 SMNVEV (reference sequence). The CDR3 runs to 12 residues. Written as DNA, the CDR3 is TGTGCCAGCAGTCCGTCGAACTATGGCTACACCTTC. Its protein product is CASSPSNYGYTF.

The chain joins TRBV5-4 to TRBJ2-2, with D possibly matching TRBD1 (6 bases). The CDR3 contains 16 residues. CDR1 and CDR2 (germline): SGHNT, YYREEE (reference sequence). Trimming removed 5 bases at V and 3 bases at J, with 17 bases between. The CDR3 DNA sequence: TGTGCCAGCAGTGCCCCAGGCCAGGGGCACACCGGGGAGCTGTTTTTT. Translated: CASSAPGQGHTGELFF.

The chain employs TRBV5-4 and TRBJ2-3; 10 bases line up with TRBD2. Germline values: CDR1 SGHNT, CDR2 YYREEE (reference sequence). V shed 4 bases and J 2 bases; nucleotides not matched to a gene: 4. The CDR3 spans 15 residues. Here the CDR3 reads CASSPGLAATDTQYF. DNA for the CDR3: TGTGCCAGCAGCCCTGGACTAGCGGCCACAGATACGCAGTATTTT.

This clone was recorded a few times. This chain joins TRBV11-2 and TRBJ2-7; 8 nucleotides agree with TRBD1. The CDR3 consists of 14 residues. CDR1 SGHAT and CDR2 FQNNGV come from the germline V gene. The V gene end was trimmed by 3 bases and the J gene end by 2 bases; junction bases not matched to a gene: 3. The CDR3 spells CASSFGQGPYEQYF. The CDR3 region has the DNA TGTGCCAGCAGCTTCGGACAGGGCCCCTACGAGCAGTACTTC.

The chain employs TRBV9 and TRBJ2-5; D is possibly TRBD1 (7 bases). Trimming removed 0 bases from V and 5 bases from J, with 14 bases in between. Germline V gives CDR1 SGDLS, CDR2 YYNGEE. This CDR3 comprises 15 residues. CDR3 in DNA: TGTGCCAGCAGCGTAGGACAGGGCGGGGAGGAGACCCAGTACTTC. It yields the protein CASSVGQGGEETQYF.

This chain joins TRBV5-1 and TRBJ1-5; the match to TRBD1 covers 7 bases. Germline V gene lookup returns CDR1 SGHRS and CDR2 YFSETQ. The CDR3 length is 13 residues. The V gene end was trimmed by 6 bases and the J gene end by 7 bases; junction bases not matched to a gene: 7. This CDR3 is CASKEGAGQPQHF. The DNA of the CDR3 is TGCGCCAGCAAGGAGGGGGCTGGGCAGCCCCAGCATTTT. Full variable domain (missing parts from reference TRBV5-1 and TRBJ1-5): KAGVTQTPRYLIKTRGQQVTLSCSPISGHRSVSWYQQTPGQGLQFLFEYFSETQRNKGNFPGRFSGRQFSNSRSEMNVSTLELGDSALYLCASKEGAGQPQHFGDGTRLSIL.

The chain employs TRBV7-9 and TRBJ2-3; D is uncertain. V was clipped by 2 bases and J by 0 bases, with 6 bases between them. The CDR3 is 14 amino acids. CDR1 and CDR2 from the germline V gene are SEHNR and FQNEAQ (reference sequence). The DNA for the CDR3 is TGTGCCAGCAGCTTAACCAGTAGCACAGATACGCAGTATTTT. Protein: CASSLTSSTDTQYF.

The chain recombines TRBV5-1 with TRBJ1-2, with unresolved D. The CDR3 spans 15 residues. Germline V lookup: CDR1 SGHRS, CDR2 YFSETQ. V lost 2 bases to trimming and J lost 1 base, with 12 bases between them. CDR3: CASSFAGTLNYGYTF. The CDR3 DNA reads TGCGCCAGCAGCTTCGCAGGAACCCTTAACTATGGCTACACCTTC.

The table lists this clone with a count of one. The chain's CDR3 is CASSPLRDRGKETQYF. In DNA form, the CDR3 reads TGTGCCAGCAGCCCCCTCCGGGACAGGGGGAAGGAGACCCAGTACTTC. The chain joins TRBV11-1 to TRBJ2-5; 11 bases line up with TRBD1. Germline CDR1 and CDR2: SGHAT and FQDESV (reference sequence). CDR3 length: 16 residues. V shed 5 bases, J shed 5 bases, and the junction held 10 bases outside the gene matches.

This clone was counted once. The CDR3 sequence: CASSGGLDSYNEQFF. CDR3 coding DNA: TGTGCCAGCAGTGGGGGACTAGACAGCTACAATGAGCAGTTCTTC. The chain is built from TRBV6-6 and TRBJ2-1, with 8 bases lining up with TRBD2. The ends lost 5 bases at V and 3 bases at J; junction bases unmatched: 6. Germline-derived CDR1 and CDR2 are MNHNY and SVGAGI (reference sequence). This CDR3 has 15 residues.

This rearrangement joins TRBV10-3 to TRBJ1-4; 7 positions match TRBD1. CDR3 length: 14 amino acids. CDR1 and CDR2 (germline): ENHRY, SYGVKD. V shed 4 bases and J 7 bases; nucleotides not matched to a gene: 6. CDR3 nucleotide sequence: TGTGCCATCAGTGCACAGGGGCCGATTGAAAAACTGTTTTTT. Its protein product is CAISAQGPIEKLFF.

The genes are TRBV5-1 and TRBJ2-2, with a possible D match to TRBD2 (6 bases). With 6 bases removed from V and 0 bases from J, the gap between germline ends came to 12 bases. Per the germline V gene, CDR1 is SGHRS and CDR2 is YFSETQ. This CDR3 comprises 15 residues. The CDR3 DNA reads as TGCGCCAGCACGCGTGGCGGGGCGAACACCGGGGAGCTGTTTTTT. It specifies CASTRGGANTGELFF.

The genes are TRBV7-2 and TRBJ2-7; 9 bases agree with TRBD2. V was clipped by 2 bases and J by 7 bases; unmatched bases: 6. The CDR3 has 14 amino acids. Germline V gene lookup returns CDR1 SGHTA and CDR2 FQGNSA. The CDR3 is CASSLLREGKEQYF. CDR3 in DNA: TGTGCCAGCAGCTTACTGCGGGAGGGCAAAGAGCAGTACTTC.

The chain couples TRBV5-4 to TRBJ2-2; D remains unclear. CDR3 length: 15 amino acids. Germline CDR1 is SGHNT and CDR2 is YYREEE (reference sequence). V was pared by 2 bases and J by 1 base, with 9 bases between. The CDR3 here is CASSLFGGNTGELFF. The CDR3, as DNA: TGTGCCAGCAGCTTATTCGGCGGGAACACCGGGGAGCTGTTTTTT. Filled out from reference TRBV5-4 and TRBJ2-2, the complete variable domain reads ETGVTQSPTHLIKTRGQQVTLRCSSQSGHNTVSWYQQALGQGPQFIFQYYREEENGRGNFPPRFSGLQFPNYSSELNVNALELDDSALYLCASSLFGGNTGELFFGEGSRLTVL.

This sequence joins TRBV11-2 and TRBJ2-7; D perhaps matches TRBD2 (6 bases). CDR3 size: 15 residues. The V and J ends lost 5 bases and 6 bases respectively, with 20 bases between them. CDR1 is SGHAT and CDR2 is FQNNGV in the germline V gene. CDR3 coding DNA: TGTGCCAGCAGCCCGCGGGACCCCACCTCGGGCGAGCAGTACTTC. Protein sequence: CASSPRDPTSGEQYF.

The V gene is TRBV7-3, the J gene TRBJ1-1; the D is unclear. Germline V gene data show CDR1 as SGHTA and CDR2 as FQGTGA. The length of the CDR3 is 14 residues. The V end was cut by 5 bases, the J end by 4 bases, with 14 bases between. The CDR3 DNA reads as TGTGCCAGCAGCGCCAGTCGGGGTGCCACTGAAGCTTTCTTT. Protein sequence: CASSASRGATEAFF.

The V call is TRBV7-6, the J call TRBJ1-3, with 9 bases fitting TRBD1. V lost 6 bases to trimming and J lost 0 bases; unmatched junction nucleotides: 6. CDR1 is SGHVS and CDR2 is FNYEAQ in the germline V gene. The CDR3 consists of 16 residues. CDR3 nucleotide sequence: TGTGCCAGCAGTCAGGGACAGGGCCTCTCTGGAAACACCATATATTTT. This translates into CASSQGQGLSGNTIYF.